A single sample is the source of the 18 T cell receptor beta chains below, sequenced in a study of cytomegalovirus exposure and HLA in healthy donors. PCR primers comprised 60 Vbeta and 13 Jbeta primers. This table comes from immunoSEQ multiplex PCR, and its TCRdb copy is limited to in-frame clones, with some not included. The sample lists around 99,000 clones, roughly 69% occurring once. Input material: PBMCs. These receptors all come from a woman aged 25 to 39 in good health and CMV-seronegative.

The V gene is TRBV19, the J gene TRBJ1-1; 11 bases map to TRBD1. Germline-derived CDR1 and CDR2 are LNHDA and SQIVND (reference sequence). This CDR3 contains 15 residues. V shed 4 bases, J shed 0 bases, and the junction held 1 base outside the gene matches. CDR3 nucleotides: TGTGCCAGTAGTAAGGGACAGGGGGTGAACACTGAAGCTTTCTTT. Translation gives CASSKGQGVNTEAFF. The complete variable domain, with remaining parts taken from reference TRBV19 and TRBJ1-1, reads DGGITQSPKYLFRKEGQNVTLSCEQNLNHDAMYWYRQDPGQGLRLIYYSQIVNDFQKGDIAEGYSVSREKKESFPLTVTSAQKNPTAFYLCASSKGQGVNTEAFFGQGTRLTVV.

J is TRBJ2-4 and V is TRBV6-1, with 14 bases aligning to TRBD2. The CDR3 extends over 17 amino acids. CDR1 and CDR2 (germline): MNHNS, SASEGT. J lost 6 bases, V lost 2 bases, and 6 bases had no gene match. The CDR3 DNA sequence: TGTGCCAGCAGTGAACGACTAGCGGGGGGGTTAGGAAACATTCAGTACTTC. This codes for CASSERLAGGLGNIQYF.

This clone was picked up a small number of times. The chain is built from TRBV19 and TRBJ2-2, with 7 bases lining up with TRBD1. Germline trimming cut 8 bases from V and 3 bases from J; bases unmatched to any gene: 3. Germline values: CDR1 LNHDA, CDR2 SQIVND (reference sequence). The CDR3 is made up of 13 amino acids. CDR3: CASLTGYTGELFF. The CDR3, as DNA: TGTGCCAGTCTGACAGGGTACACCGGGGAGCTGTTTTTT.

The V call is TRBV5-8, the J call TRBJ2-7, with TRBD1 matching over 11 bases. The V segment lost 2 bases and the J segment 3 bases; nucleotides outside the gene matches: 4. The CDR3 extends over 15 amino acids. Germline V lookup: CDR1 SGHTS, CDR2 YDEGEE. CDR3 in DNA: TGTGCCAGCAGCTTTAAGGGACAGGGGGGCTACGAGCAGTACTTC. It codes for CASSFKGQGGYEQYF.

The rearrangement links TRBV5-3 to TRBJ1-5, with 7 bases identical to TRBD1. TRBV5-3 is flagged as an ORF with uncertain function. The junction had 9 bases not matched to a gene; V was cut back by 9 bases and J by 3 bases. The CDR3 loop spans 14 amino acids. The CDR3: CATLKTGNNQPQHF. CDR3 DNA: TGTGCCACACTAAAGACAGGGAACAATCAGCCCCAGCATTTT.

This clone was counted once. The chain uses TRBV19 and TRBJ1-1; D might be TRBD1 (6 bases). Trimming took off 6 bases at V and 2 bases at J, with 13 bases between the two ends. Germline assignment: CDR1 LNHDA and CDR2 SQIVND (reference sequence). This CDR3 contains 14 residues. The CDR3 is CASRPGQSNTEAFF. In DNA form, the CDR3 reads TGTGCCAGTAGGCCCGGACAGAGTAACACTGAAGCTTTCTTT.

The chain carries TRBV6-5 and TRBJ2-7, with D perhaps matching TRBD1 (5 bases). Germline V gives CDR1 MNHEY, CDR2 SVGAGI. Trimming stripped 0 bases from V and 5 bases from J, with 11 bases between. This CDR3 has 14 residues. The CDR3 sequence is CASSYSAGSHEQYF. The CDR3 coding sequence is TGTGCCAGCAGTTACTCGGCAGGGTCCCACGAGCAGTACTTC.

The gene calls are TRBV10-1 and TRBJ2-4; D may be TRBD2 (5 bases). Trimming took 3 bases from V and 0 from J, leaving 12 bases between them. Per germline, CDR1 WNHNN and CDR2 SYGVQD (reference sequence). The length of the CDR3 is 16 residues. Here the CDR3 DNA reads TGCGCCAGCAGTGATACCCACGGGATAGCCAAAAACATTCAGTACTTC. It yields the protein CASSDTHGIAKNIQYF.

This clone occurred once. The chain joins TRBV6-6 to TRBJ2-1, with 10 bases fitting TRBD2. The V gene's germline CDR1 is MNHNY and CDR2 SVGAGI (reference sequence). With 2 bases clipped from V and 5 bases from J, the junction kept 3 bases outside the gene matches. The CDR3 spans 15 residues. The CDR3, as DNA: TGTGCCAGCAGTTACAGGCTAGCGGGAGACAATGAGCAGTTCTTC. Protein: CASSYRLAGDNEQFF.

This clone has a single count. This chain uses TRBV27 with TRBJ1-5, with D perhaps matching TRBD1 (6 bases). The CDR3 consists of 14 residues. The germline V gene has CDR1 MNHEY and CDR2 SMNVEV (reference sequence). V was trimmed by 0 bases and J by 5 bases, leaving 8 bases between them. CDR3 region: CASSLSSGDQPQHF. CDR3 coding DNA: TGTGCCAGCAGTTTATCATCAGGGGATCAGCCCCAGCATTTT.

The chain recombines TRBV4-2 with TRBJ2-3, with 8 bases fitting TRBD2. Germline values: CDR1 LGHNA, CDR2 YNFKEQ. V gave up 1 base and J gave up 6 bases; unmatched junction bases: 12. The CDR3 runs 17 residues. CDR3 nucleotide sequence: TGTGCCAGCAGCCAAGGGGAACTAGCGGCTCCTGGGGATACGCAGTATTTT. Residues: CASSQGELAAPGDTQYF.

This clone has just a few counts. This sequence joins TRBV19 and TRBJ1-1, with unresolved D. Germline V gene data show CDR1 as LNHDA and CDR2 as SQIVND (reference sequence). The CDR3 has 18 amino acids. Between the trimmed V and J ends, which lost 7 bases and 0 bases, there was a span of 24 bases. The CDR3 loop is CASIPSWAGIIMNTEAFF. The CDR3 coding sequence is TGTGCCAGTATTCCAAGTTGGGCAGGAATCATCATGAACACTGAAGCTTTCTTT.

The chain employs TRBV6-1 and TRBJ1-2, with 9 positions matching TRBD1. Germline V CDR1 and CDR2: MNHNS, SASEGT. The junction had 6 bases not matched to a gene; V was cut back by 6 bases and J by 4 bases. The CDR3 has 14 amino acids. The CDR3 protein is CASRTGGAGYGYTF. The DNA of the CDR3 is TGTGCCAGCAGAACAGGGGGCGCCGGCTATGGCTACACCTTC.

The chain employs TRBV18 and TRBJ2-5, with a possible D match to TRBD1 (5 bases). Germline CDR1 reads KGHSH; CDR2 reads LQKENI. This CDR3 region has 14 residues. Trimming shortened V by 2 bases and J by 1 base, and 8 bases separated the two germline ends. CDR3 sequence: CASSPTTVQETQYF. The CDR3 DNA sequence: TGTGCCAGCTCACCAACGACAGTCCAAGAGACCCAGTACTTC.

V and J are TRBV28 and TRBJ1-4; 9 positions match TRBD1. There are 15 residues in the CDR3. Germline V gene data show CDR1 as MDHEN and CDR2 as SYDVKM. V dropped 4 bases and J dropped 8; count of bases not matched to a gene: 8. CDR3 DNA: TGTGCCAGCAGTTCGGGACAGGGTATGAGGGAAAAACTGTTTTTT. Amino acids: CASSSGQGMREKLFF.

CDR3 nucleotide sequence: TGCGCCAGCAGTGAAGGGGGTAGCAATCAGCCCCAGCATTTT. Amino acid sequence: CASSEGGSNQPQHF. This chain uses TRBV10-1 with TRBJ1-5, with D possibly being TRBD1 (6 bases). Trimming removed 3 bases from V and 0 bases from J, with 6 bases in between. Per germline, CDR1 WNHNN and CDR2 SYGVQD (reference sequence). The CDR3 is 14 residues long.

The rearrangement uses TRBV19 and TRBJ1-2, with D perhaps matching TRBD1 (5 bases). CDR3 length: 13 residues. The V gene lost 7 bases and the J gene lost 3 bases, with 12 bases spanning the gap. Looked up from germline, CDR1 is LNHDA and CDR2 is SQIVND (reference sequence). This chain's CDR3 is CASTMAGHYGYTF. The CDR3 DNA reads TGTGCCAGTACTATGGCAGGGCACTATGGCTACACCTTC.

The genes are TRBV9 and TRBJ2-5, with a possible D match to TRBD2 (5 bases). This CDR3 has 15 residues. Trimming cost V 0 bases and J 4 bases, with 13 bases left between them. Looked up from germline, CDR1 is SGDLS and CDR2 is YYNGEE. This CDR3 is CASSVAGVVRETQYF. CDR3 DNA: TGTGCCAGCAGCGTAGCCGGGGTGGTCCGAGAGACCCAGTACTTC.